Presented here are 13 T cell receptor beta chains from one specimen sequenced in a study of shared clonotypes between healthy human individuals (dated by TCRdb to about 2020). Library preparation used the immunoSEQ multiplex PCR assay. In TCRdb, the immuneACCESS table is reduced to in-frame sequences with V and J assigned. These tables do not hold every clone; where another copy was compared, an unresolved V gene accounts for under half, and the others remain unexplained. The sample data list 2 million to 2.5 million clones, and approximately 90% of these were observed just once. Of the sample, 0.37% falls within the top ten clones. Sequenced sample: naive CD4+ T cells from PBMCs. The sample's cell subset or site label, in plain terms: CD45RA+ positively selected. The receptors stem from a man aged 18 to 29 in good health. Some clones in this sample may be carry-over from other donors' samples.

The rearrangement links TRBV6-6 to TRBJ2-1; 13 positions agree with TRBD2. The CDR3 runs to 16 residues. V was pared by 6 bases and J by 10 bases, with 12 bases of the junction left unmatched. Germline V gives CDR1 MNHNY, CDR2 SVGAGI (reference sequence). DNA for the CDR3: TGTGCCAGCAGCCGGCCCACTAGCGGGAGGGCCGGAGAGCAGTTCTTC. This codes for CASSRPTSGRAGEQFF.

The genes are TRBV5-8 and TRBJ1-5; unclear D gene. Between the trimmed V and J ends, which lost 4 bases and 3 bases, there was a span of 8 bases. This CDR3 has 13 residues. Germline-derived CDR1 and CDR2 are SGHTS and YDEGEE. This CDR3 is CASSPDFNQPQHF. The DNA for the CDR3 is TGTGCCAGCAGCCCCGATTTCAATCAGCCCCAGCATTTT.

V gene TRBV28 combines with J gene TRBJ1-2; TRBD1 aligns across 7 bases. The germline CDR1 and CDR2 sequences are MDHEN and SYDVKM. The V gene end was trimmed by 3 bases and the J gene end by 7 bases; junction bases not matched to a gene: 11. This CDR3 spans 15 amino acids. The CDR3 reads CASSLFRQGQGGYTF. CDR3 nucleotides: TGTGCCAGCAGTTTGTTTAGACAGGGTCAGGGTGGCTACACCTTC.

On this clone: Other DNA sequences in this specimen translate into the identical CDR3. This chain uses TRBV2 with TRBJ1-1; TRBD1 agrees at 8 bases. With 4 bases clipped from V and 1 base from J, the junction kept 2 bases outside the gene matches. CDR1 and CDR2 from the germline V gene are SNHLY and FYNNEI. The CDR3 sequence is 14 residues long. CDR3 sequence: CASSAGTGNTEAFF. CDR3 nucleotide sequence: TGTGCCAGCAGTGCCGGGACAGGGAACACTGAAGCTTTCTTT.

This clone has a single count. V is TRBV6-5 and J is TRBJ1-2; D gene ambiguous. There are 13 residues in the CDR3. Germline loops: CDR1 MNHEY, CDR2 SVGAGI. Between the trimmed V and J ends, which lost 6 bases and 4 bases, there was a span of 12 bases. In DNA, the CDR3 is TGTGCCAGCAGGGGCCCCCTTCTCTATGGCTACACCTTC. Residues: CASRGPLLYGYTF.

V is TRBV5-1 and J is TRBJ2-2; TRBD2 matches 10 bases. V lost 2 bases to trimming and J lost 6 bases; unmatched junction nucleotides: 7. Germline lookup yields CDR1 SGHRS and CDR2 YFSETQ. The CDR3 covers 16 residues. CDR3 in amino acids: CASSLSLTSGAGELFF. Here the CDR3 DNA reads TGCGCCAGCAGCTTAAGCTTAACTAGCGGGGCCGGGGAGCTGTTTTTT.

The chain joins TRBV5-1 to TRBJ2-7; 9 bases are shared with TRBD1. V shed 5 bases and J 2 bases; nucleotides not matched to a gene: 8. The germline CDR1 and CDR2 sequences are SGHRS and YFSETQ. The CDR3 loop spans 15 amino acids. The CDR3: CASRGVGTGTYEQYF. The CDR3 region has the DNA TGCGCCAGCAGGGGAGTCGGGACAGGGACCTACGAGCAGTACTTC.

The gene calls are TRBV6-6 and TRBJ2-2; D is perhaps TRBD1 (6 bases). V was cut by 0 bases and J by 3 bases, with 11 bases left in between. The CDR3 consists of 16 residues. The germline CDR1 and CDR2 sequences are MNHNY and SVGAGI (reference sequence). CDR3 in DNA: TGTGCCAGCAGTTACTCGCGCAGGGGAGACACCGGGGAGCTGTTTTTT. Protein sequence: CASSYSRRGDTGELFF.

This chain joins TRBV28 and TRBJ1-2; 11 bases map to TRBD1. CDR3 length: 14 residues. The J segment lost 4 bases and the V segment lost 8 bases, leaving 6 bases of the junction unmatched. Germline V lookup: CDR1 MDHEN, CDR2 SYDVKM. The chain's CDR3 is CASYGGTGGYGYTF. DNA for the CDR3: TGTGCCAGCTATGGAGGGACAGGGGGCTATGGCTACACCTTC.

The chain couples TRBV4-1 to TRBJ2-1; 11 bases map to TRBD2. CDR3 length: 16 residues. From germline, CDR1 is MGHRA and CDR2 YSYEKL. Trimming at V came to 3 bases and at J to 5 bases, leaving 6 bases not matched to a gene. Here the CDR3 DNA reads TGCGCCAGCAGCCAGGATGGGACTAGCGGACACAATGAGCAGTTCTTC. Translating it yields CASSQDGTSGHNEQFF.

This rearrangement joins TRBV9 to TRBJ2-1, with TRBD2 matching 12 bases. The germline V gene encodes CDR1 SGDLS and CDR2 YYNGEE. J gave up 7 bases and V 4 bases, and 6 bases lay outside the gene matches. CDR3 length: 15 residues. The CDR3 sequence is CASSQTSGSWNEQFF. DNA for the CDR3: TGTGCCAGCAGCCAGACTAGCGGGAGTTGGAATGAGCAGTTCTTC.

This sequence joins TRBV4-1 and TRBJ2-3, with 7 nucleotides matching TRBD2. CDR3 length: 18 amino acids. V gave up 0 bases and J gave up 1 base; unmatched junction bases: 10. Per the germline V gene, CDR1 is MGHRA and CDR2 is YSYEKL. The CDR3 DNA follows: TGCGCCAGCAGCCAAGACCAAAGTGGGGGGGGACGCACAGATACGCAGTATTTT. As protein: CASSQDQSGGGRTDTQYF.

The gene calls are TRBV18 and TRBJ2-1; 12 bases agree with TRBD2. Looked up from germline, CDR1 is KGHSH and CDR2 is LQKENI. CDR3 length: 15 amino acids. The trim removed 0 bases at V and 9 bases at J, leaving 3 bases unmatched. DNA of the CDR3: TGTGCCAGCTCACCACCCCTAGCGGGAGGGGGTGAGCAGTTCTTC. As protein: CASSPPLAGGGEQFF.